This T cell receptor beta chain was observed in a study of Ad26.COV2.S vaccination and SARS-CoV-2 variants. Across the whole study: By the intramuscular route, Ad26.COV2.S was given once, or twice 56 days apart.

Stated treatment: some 19 received Ad26.COV2.S at low or high dose, single or two shots; several received placebo; per-sample allocation not given. All samples were drawn on day 63, counting from the first vaccine or placebo injection. In Boston, the donor was an adult between 18-55 years of age. The CDR3 length is 15 residues. V shed 0 bases and J shed 5 bases, with 13 bases lying between them. Germline CDR1 SEHNR, CDR2 FQNEAQ (reference sequence). Using immunoSEQ multiplex PCR, the repertoire was profiled, and TCRdb retains in-frame clones only, with some absent. The profile covers a few hundred thousand clones, with roughly 90% appearing a single time and under 2% taken by the ten largest.

This chain connects TRBV7-9 to TRBJ1-1, with D possibly TRBD1 on 6 matching bases. The source was peripheral blood, collected in a trial of Ad26.COV2.S vaccine versus placebo. This TCR was recovered from a person between 18 and 60 years old who received the Ad26.COV2.S COVID-19 vaccine or a placebo. In DNA, the CDR3 is TGTGCCAGCAGCTTAGCAGTGACAGGTGGAACTGAAGCTTTCTTT. As protein: CASSLAVTGGTEAFF. The whole variable domain, filled in from reference TRBV7-9 and TRBJ1-1, reads DTGVSQNPRHKITKRGQNVTFRCDPISEHNRLYWYRQTLGQGPEFLTYFQNEAQLEKSRLLSDRFSAERPKGSFSTLEIQRTEQGDSAMYLCASSLAVTGGTEAFFGQGTRLTVV.